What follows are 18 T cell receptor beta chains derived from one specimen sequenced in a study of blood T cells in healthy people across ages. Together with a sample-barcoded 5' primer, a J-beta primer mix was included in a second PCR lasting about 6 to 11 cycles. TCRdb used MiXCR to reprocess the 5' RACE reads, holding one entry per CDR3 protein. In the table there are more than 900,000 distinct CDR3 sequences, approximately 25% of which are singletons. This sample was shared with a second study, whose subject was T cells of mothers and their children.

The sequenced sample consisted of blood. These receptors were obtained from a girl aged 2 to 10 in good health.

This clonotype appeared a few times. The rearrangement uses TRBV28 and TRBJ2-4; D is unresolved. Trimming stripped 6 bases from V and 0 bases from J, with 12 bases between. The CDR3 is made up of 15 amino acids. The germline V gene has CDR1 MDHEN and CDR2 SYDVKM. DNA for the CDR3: TGTGCCAGCAGCCATCGTGGCGCAGCCAAAAACATTCAGTACTTC. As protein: CASSHRGAAKNIQYF.

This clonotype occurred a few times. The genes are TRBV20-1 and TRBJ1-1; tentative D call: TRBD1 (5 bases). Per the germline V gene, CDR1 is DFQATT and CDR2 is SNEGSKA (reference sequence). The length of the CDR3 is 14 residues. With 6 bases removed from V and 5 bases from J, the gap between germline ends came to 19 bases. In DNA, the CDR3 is TGCAGTGCCAAATCTTCAGGGTCGATAACTGAAGCTTTCTTT. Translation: CSAKSSGSITEAFF.

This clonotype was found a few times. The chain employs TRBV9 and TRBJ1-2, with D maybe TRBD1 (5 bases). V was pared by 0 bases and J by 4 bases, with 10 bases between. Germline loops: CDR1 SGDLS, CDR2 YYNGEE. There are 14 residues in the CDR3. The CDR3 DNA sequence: TGTGCCAGCAGCGTAGGACAGAGACTCTATGGCTACACCTTC. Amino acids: CASSVGQRLYGYTF.

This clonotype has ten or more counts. CDR3 sequence (DNA): TGTGCCAGCAGCCCTATAGGGGGATCTATGGGCGATGAGCAGTTCTTC. This encodes CASSPIGGSMGDEQFF. The V call is TRBV7-3, the J call TRBJ2-1; a weak D match, TRBD1 (6 bases). Trimming pared 5 bases from V and 8 bases from J, leaving 22 bases between. The germline CDR1 and CDR2 sequences are SGHTA and FQGTGA. CDR3 length: 16 amino acids.

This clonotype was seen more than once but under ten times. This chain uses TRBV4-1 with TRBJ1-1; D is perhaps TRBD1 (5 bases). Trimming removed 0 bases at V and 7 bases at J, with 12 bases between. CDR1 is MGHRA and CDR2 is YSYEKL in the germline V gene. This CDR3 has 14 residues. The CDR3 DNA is TGCGCCAGCAGCCAAGATCAGGGTTTGGATGAAGCTTTCTTT. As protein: CASSQDQGLDEAFF.

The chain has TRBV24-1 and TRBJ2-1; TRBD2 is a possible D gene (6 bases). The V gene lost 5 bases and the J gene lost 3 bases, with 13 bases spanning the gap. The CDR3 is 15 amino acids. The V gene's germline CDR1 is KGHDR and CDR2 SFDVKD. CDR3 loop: CATSGPPGLYNEQFF. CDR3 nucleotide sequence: TGTGCCACCAGTGGTCCCCCGGGACTCTACAATGAGCAGTTCTTC.

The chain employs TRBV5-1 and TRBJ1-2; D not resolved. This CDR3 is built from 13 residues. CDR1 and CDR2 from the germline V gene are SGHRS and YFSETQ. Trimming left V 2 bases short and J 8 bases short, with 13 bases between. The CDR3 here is CASSFRTSEGYTF. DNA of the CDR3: TGCGCCAGCAGCTTTCGAACATCTGAGGGCTACACCTTC.

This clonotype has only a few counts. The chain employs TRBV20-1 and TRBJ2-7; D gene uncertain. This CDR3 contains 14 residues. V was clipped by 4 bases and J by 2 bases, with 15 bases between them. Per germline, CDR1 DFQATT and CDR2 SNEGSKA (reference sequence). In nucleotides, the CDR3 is TGCAGTGCTATCAAGGATCTTGGAACCTACGAGCAGTACTTC. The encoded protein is CSAIKDLGTYEQYF.

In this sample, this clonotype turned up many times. CDR3 sequence: CASSFRARETQYF. In nucleotides, the CDR3 is TGTGCCAGCAGTTTTCGGGCCCGGGAGACCCAGTACTTC. The chain couples TRBV7-2 to TRBJ2-5; D remains unclear. The V gene's germline CDR1 is SGHTA and CDR2 FQGNSA. The CDR3 is made up of 13 amino acids. Trimming took off 6 bases at V and 5 bases at J, with 13 bases between the two ends.

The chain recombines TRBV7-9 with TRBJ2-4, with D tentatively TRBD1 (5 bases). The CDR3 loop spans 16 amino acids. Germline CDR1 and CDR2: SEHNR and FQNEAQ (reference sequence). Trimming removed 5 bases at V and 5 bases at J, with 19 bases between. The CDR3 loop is CASSPTSVVRENIQYF. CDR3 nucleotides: TGTGCCAGCAGCCCCACCTCGGTGGTCAGGGAAAACATTCAGTACTTC.

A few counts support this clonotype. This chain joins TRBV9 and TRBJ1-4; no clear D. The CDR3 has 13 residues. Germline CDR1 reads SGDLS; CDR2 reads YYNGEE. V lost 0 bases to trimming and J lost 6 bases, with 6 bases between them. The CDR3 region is CASSVGGYEKLFF. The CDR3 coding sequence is TGTGCCAGCAGCGTAGGGGGATATGAAAAACTGTTTTTT.

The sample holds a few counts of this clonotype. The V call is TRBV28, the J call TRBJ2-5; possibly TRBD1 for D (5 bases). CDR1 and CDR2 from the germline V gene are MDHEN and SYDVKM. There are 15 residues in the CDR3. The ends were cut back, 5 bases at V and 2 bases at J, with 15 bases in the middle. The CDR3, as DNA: TGTGCCAGCAGTCTCCTGGACATAAATCAAGAGACCCAGTACTTC. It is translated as CASSLLDINQETQYF.

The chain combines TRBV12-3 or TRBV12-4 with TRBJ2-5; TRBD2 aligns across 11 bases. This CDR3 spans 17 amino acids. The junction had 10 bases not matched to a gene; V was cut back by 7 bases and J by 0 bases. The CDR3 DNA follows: TGTGCCAGCACTTCCCCTAGCGGGGGGTCCTACCAAGAGACCCAGTACTTC. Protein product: CASTSPSGGSYQETQYF.

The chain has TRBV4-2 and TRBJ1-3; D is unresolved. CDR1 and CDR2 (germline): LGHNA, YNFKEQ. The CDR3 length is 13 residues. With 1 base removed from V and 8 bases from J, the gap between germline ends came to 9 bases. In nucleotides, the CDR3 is TGTGCCAGCAGCCAAGGTTTTAGCGACACCATATATTTT. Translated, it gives CASSQGFSDTIYF.

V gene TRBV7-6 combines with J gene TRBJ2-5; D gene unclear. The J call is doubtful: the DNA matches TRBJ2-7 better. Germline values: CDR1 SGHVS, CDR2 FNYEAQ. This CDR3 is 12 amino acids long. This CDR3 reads CASRDRATEQYF. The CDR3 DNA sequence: TGTGCCAGCAGAGACCGGGCCACCGAGCAGTACTTC.

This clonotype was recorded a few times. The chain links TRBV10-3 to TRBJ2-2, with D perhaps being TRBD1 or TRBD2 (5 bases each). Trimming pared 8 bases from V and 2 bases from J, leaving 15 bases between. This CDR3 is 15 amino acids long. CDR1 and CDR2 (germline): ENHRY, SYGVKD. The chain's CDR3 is CAIRDGRYNTGELFF. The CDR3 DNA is TGTGCCATCCGGGACGGCAGATATAACACCGGGGAGCTGTTTTTT.

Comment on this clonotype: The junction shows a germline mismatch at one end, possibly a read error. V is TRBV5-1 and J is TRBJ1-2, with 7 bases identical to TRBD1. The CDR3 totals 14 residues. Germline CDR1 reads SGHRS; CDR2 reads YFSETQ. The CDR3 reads CASSLTGENYGCTF. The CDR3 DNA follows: TGCGCCAGCAGCCTCACAGGGGAAAACTATGGCTGCACCTTC.

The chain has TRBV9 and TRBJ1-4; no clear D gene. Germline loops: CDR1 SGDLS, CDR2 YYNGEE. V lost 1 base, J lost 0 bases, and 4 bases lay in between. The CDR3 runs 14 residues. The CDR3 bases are TGTGCCAGCAGCGTAAAAGCAACTAATGAAAAACTGTTTTTT. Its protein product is CASSVKATNEKLFF.